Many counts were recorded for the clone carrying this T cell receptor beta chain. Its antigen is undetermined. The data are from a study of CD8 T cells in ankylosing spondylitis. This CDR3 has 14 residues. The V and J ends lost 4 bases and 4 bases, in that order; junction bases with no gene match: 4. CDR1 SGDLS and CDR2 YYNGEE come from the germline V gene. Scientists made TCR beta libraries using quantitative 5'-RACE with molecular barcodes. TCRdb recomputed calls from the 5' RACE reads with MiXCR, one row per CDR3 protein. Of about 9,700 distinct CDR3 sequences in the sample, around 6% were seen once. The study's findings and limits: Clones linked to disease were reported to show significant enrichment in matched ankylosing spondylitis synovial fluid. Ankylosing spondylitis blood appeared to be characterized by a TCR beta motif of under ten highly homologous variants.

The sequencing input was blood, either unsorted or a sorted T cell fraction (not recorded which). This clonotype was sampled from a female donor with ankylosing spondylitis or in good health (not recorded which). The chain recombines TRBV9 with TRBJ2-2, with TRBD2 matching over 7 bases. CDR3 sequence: CASSPRTSTGELFF. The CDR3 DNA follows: TGTGCCAGCAGCCCAAGGACTAGCACCGGGGAGCTGTTTTTT.